The 3 T cell receptor beta chains in this list originate from one sample, sequenced in a study of a mutant IDH1 vaccine in newly diagnosed glioma. Profiled with immunoSEQ multiplex PCR; TCRdb holds only in-frame clones, not every one. Among 12,000 to 15,000 clones listed, more than 80% were seen once. Time point defined: baseline, week 1 (first vaccination visit). Regarding treatment: pre-vaccination baseline after standard-of-care therapy. Sequenced here: PBMCs, sampled from a glioma patient treated with radiotherapy, temozolomide or both. The receptors shown here come from a woman aged 40 to 49 with glioma. Some clones in this sample may be carry-over from other donors' samples.

The chain uses TRBV2 and TRBJ2-6, with D possibly matching TRBD1 (5 bases). The CDR3 length is 15 residues. V was pared by 9 bases and J by 4 bases, with 16 bases between. CDR1 is SNHLY and CDR2 is FYNNEI in the germline V gene. CDR3 in amino acids: CASLFQGAGANVLTF. The DNA for the CDR3 is TGTGCCAGTCTTTTCCAGGGTGCGGGGGCCAACGTCCTGACTTTC.

This chain connects TRBV30 to TRBJ1-1; D is undetermined. The V gene lost 2 bases and the J gene lost 1 base, with 2 bases spanning the gap. The CDR3 runs 11 residues. Germline V gene data show CDR1 as GTSNPN and CDR2 as SVGIG (reference sequence). CDR3 amino acids: CAWSTNTEAFF. CDR3 in DNA: TGTGCCTGGAGTACGAACACTGAAGCTTTCTTT.

J is TRBJ2-3 and V is TRBV5-1; 7 bases fit TRBD2. CDR3 length: 14 residues. With 3 bases clipped from V and 1 base from J, the junction kept 2 bases outside the gene matches. Germline V CDR1 and CDR2: SGHRS, YFSETQ. The CDR3 here is CASSSLAGTDTQYF. The CDR3 nucleotides read TGCGCCAGCAGCTCCCTAGCGGGCACAGATACGCAGTATTTT. Full variable domain (missing parts from reference TRBV5-1 and TRBJ2-3): KAGVTQTPRYLIKTRGQQVTLSCSPISGHRSVSWYQQTPGQGLQFLFEYFSETQRNKGNFPGRFSGRQFSNSRSEMNVSTLELGDSALYLCASSSLAGTDTQYFGPGTRLTVL.